This T cell receptor beta chain was captured by sequencing in a study of blood T cell repertoires in COVID-19. Study-wide background: Samples taken during acute and convalescent COVID-19 were collected in the United States, Italy and Spain.

In the original analysis: Cell counts per sample came from amplifying reference gene primers. Measured with immunoSEQ multiplex PCR; TCRdb has only the in-frame clones, and not every one. That table supplies the V and J calls and clone size; D and trimming were determined from the DNA. Here the sample spans some 300,000 clones, about 90% being singletons. Ages ranged from about 18 to 89 years, with residence in fewer than 25 US areas. Participants' own reports of clinical history determined their cohort assignment. Germline assignment: CDR1 SEHNR and CDR2 FQNEAQ (reference sequence). Trimming shortened V by 5 bases and J by 8 bases, and 15 bases separated the two germline ends. This CDR3 is 13 amino acids long.

The V and J genes are TRBV7-9 and TRBJ1-2; maybe TRBD1 (5 bases). This receptor was identified in a young woman with acute COVID-19. The specimen sequenced was PBMCs or T cells enriched from blood (not recorded which). CDR3 region: CASSPVAGMGYTF. CDR3 DNA: TGTGCCAGCAGCCCCGTGGCAGGGATGGGCTACACCTTC.